The sequence of this TCR beta chain was determined in a study of radiotherapy plus CTLA-4 blockade in lung cancer. Study summary: Around 19% of enrolled patients responded objectively, and 25% to 40% had disease control.

In regard to this clone: Its antigen is undetermined.

After removal of 3 bases from V and 9 bases from J, the junction contained 9 bases not matched to a gene. This CDR3 comprises 15 residues. Germline V gene sequence: CDR1 SGDLS, CDR2 YYNGEE. General observations from the study: Following radiotherapy plus ipilimumab, tumor-derived TCR clones expanded in the blood. How blood T cell clones changed early, along with interferon-beta, reportedly forecast response best.

Profiling relied on immunoSEQ multiplex PCR, and the TCRdb table lists in-frame clones only, not all of them. The repertoire holds 60,000 to 85,000 clones, with around 84% as singletons. The sample consisted of peripheral blood, taken from a patient treated with radiotherapy plus ipilimumab. This sequence was found in a human donor with non-small cell lung cancer who had stable disease on radiotherapy plus ipilimumab. The chain joins TRBV9 to TRBJ2-1, with TRBD2 matching over 10 bases. The CDR3 region is CASSAWGTSVREQFF. The CDR3 DNA follows: TGTGCCAGCAGCGCTTGGGGGACTAGCGTTCGTGAGCAGTTCTTC.